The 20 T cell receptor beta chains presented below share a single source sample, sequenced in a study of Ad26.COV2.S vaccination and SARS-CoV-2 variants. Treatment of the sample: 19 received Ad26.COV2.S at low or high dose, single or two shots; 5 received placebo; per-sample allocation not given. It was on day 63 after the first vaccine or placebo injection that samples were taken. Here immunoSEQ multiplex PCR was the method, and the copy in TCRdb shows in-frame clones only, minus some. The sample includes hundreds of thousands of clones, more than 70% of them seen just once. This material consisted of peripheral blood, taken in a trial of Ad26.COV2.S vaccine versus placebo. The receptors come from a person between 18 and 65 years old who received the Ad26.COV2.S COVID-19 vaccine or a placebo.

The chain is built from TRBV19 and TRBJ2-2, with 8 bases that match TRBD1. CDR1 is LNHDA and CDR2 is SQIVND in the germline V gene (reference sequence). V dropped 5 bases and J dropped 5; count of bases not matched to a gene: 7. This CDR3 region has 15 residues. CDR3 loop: CASSPRQGRTGELFF. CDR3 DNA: TGTGCCAGTAGTCCCCGACAGGGGAGGACCGGGGAGCTGTTTTTT. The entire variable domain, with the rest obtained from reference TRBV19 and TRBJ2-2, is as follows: DGGITQSPKYLFRKEGQNVTLSCEQNLNHDAMYWYRQDPGQGLRLIYYSQIVNDFQKGDIAEGYSVSREKKESFPLTVTSAQKNPTAFYLCASSPRQGRTGELFFGEGSRLTVL.

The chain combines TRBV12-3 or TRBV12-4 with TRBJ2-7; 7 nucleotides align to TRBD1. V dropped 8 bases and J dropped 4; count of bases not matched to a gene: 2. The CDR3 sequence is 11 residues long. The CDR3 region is CASGTAYEQYF. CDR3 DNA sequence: TGTGCCAGCGGGACAGCATACGAGCAGTACTTC.

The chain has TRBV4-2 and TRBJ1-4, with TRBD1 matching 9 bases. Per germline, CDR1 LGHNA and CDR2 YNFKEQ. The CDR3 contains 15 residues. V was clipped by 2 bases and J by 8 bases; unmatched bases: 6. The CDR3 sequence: CASSQNRGQSEKLFF. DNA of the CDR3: TGTGCCAGCAGCCAAAACAGGGGGCAATCAGAAAAACTGTTTTTT.

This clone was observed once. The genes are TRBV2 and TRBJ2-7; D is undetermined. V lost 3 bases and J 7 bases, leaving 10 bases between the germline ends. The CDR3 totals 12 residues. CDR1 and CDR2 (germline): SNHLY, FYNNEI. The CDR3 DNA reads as TGTGCCAGCAGTGACAGCCTTCGGGAGCAGTACTTC. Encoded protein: CASSDSLREQYF.

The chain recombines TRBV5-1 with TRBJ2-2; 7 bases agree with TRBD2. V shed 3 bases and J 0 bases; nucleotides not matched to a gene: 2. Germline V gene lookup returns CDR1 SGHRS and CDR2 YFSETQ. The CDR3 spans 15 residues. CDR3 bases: TGCGCCAGCAGCTGGGACTACCCGAACACCGGGGAGCTGTTTTTT. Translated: CASSWDYPNTGELFF. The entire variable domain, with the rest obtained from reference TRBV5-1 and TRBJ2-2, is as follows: KAGVTQTPRYLIKTRGQQVTLSCSPISGHRSVSWYQQTPGQGLQFLFEYFSETQRNKGNFPGRFSGRQFSNSRSEMNVSTLELGDSALYLCASSWDYPNTGELFFGEGSRLTVL.

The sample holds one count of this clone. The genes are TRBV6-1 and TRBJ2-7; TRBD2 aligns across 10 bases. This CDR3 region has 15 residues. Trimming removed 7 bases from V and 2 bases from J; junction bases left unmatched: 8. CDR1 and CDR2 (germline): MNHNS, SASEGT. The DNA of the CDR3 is TGTGCCAGCATCCGACTAGCGGGTGGCCCCTACGAGCAGTACTTC. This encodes CASIRLAGGPYEQYF.

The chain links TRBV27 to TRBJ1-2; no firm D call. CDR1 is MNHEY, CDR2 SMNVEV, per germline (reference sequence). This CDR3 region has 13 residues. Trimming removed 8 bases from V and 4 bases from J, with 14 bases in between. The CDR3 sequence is CASGSEAAYGYTF. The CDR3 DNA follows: TGTGCCAGCGGCTCTGAGGCGGCCTATGGCTACACCTTC.

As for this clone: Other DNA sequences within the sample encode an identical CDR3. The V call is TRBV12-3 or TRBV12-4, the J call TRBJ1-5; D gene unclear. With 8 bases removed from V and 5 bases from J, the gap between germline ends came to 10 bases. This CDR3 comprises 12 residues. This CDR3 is CASSSGDQPQHF. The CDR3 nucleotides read TGTGCCAGCTCGAGTGGGGATCAGCCCCAGCATTTT.

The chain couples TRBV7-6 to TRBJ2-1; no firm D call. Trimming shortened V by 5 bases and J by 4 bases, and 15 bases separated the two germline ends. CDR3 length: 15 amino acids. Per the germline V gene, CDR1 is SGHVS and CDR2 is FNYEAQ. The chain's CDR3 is CASSRSDPQYNEQFF. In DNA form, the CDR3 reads TGTGCCAGCAGCCGGAGCGATCCCCAGTACAATGAGCAGTTCTTC.

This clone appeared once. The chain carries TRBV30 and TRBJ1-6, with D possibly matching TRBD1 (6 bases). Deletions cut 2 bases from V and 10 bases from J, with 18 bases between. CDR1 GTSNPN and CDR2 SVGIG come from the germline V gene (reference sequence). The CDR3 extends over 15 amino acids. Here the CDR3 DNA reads TGTGCCTGGAGTCTAGGCCCCACAGGGAACTCACCCCTCCACTTT. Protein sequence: CAWSLGPTGNSPLHF.

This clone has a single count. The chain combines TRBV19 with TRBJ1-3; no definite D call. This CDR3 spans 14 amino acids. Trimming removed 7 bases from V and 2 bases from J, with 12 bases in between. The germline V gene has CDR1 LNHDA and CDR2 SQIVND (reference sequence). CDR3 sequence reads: CASTLVYPGNTIYF. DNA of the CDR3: TGTGCCAGTACCCTCGTATATCCTGGAAACACCATATATTTT.

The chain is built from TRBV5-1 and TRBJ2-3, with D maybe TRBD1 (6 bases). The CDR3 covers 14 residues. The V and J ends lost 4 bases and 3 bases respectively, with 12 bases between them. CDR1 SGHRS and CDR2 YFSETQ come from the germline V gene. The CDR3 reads CASSLGQWTDTQYF. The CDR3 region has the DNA TGCGCCAGCAGCCTTGGACAGTGGACAGATACGCAGTATTTT.

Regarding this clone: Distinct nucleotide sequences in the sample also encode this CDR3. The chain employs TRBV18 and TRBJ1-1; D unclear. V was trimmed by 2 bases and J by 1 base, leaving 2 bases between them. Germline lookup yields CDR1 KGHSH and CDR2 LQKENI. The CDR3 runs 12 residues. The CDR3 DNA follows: TGTGCCAGCTCACCAAGGAACACTGAAGCTTTCTTT. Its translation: CASSPRNTEAFF.

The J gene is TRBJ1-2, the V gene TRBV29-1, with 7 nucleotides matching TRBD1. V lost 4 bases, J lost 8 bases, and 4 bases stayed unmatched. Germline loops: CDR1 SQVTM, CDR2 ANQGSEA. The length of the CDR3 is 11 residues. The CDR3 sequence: CSVVGGGGYTF. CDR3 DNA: TGCAGCGTTGTAGGGGGCGGGGGCTACACCTTC.

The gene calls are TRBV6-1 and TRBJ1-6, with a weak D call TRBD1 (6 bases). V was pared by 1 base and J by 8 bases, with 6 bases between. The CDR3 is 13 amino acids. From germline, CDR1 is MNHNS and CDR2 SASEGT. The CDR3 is CASSEGQDSPLHF. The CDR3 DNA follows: TGTGCCAGCAGTGAAGGACAGGATTCACCCCTCCACTTT.

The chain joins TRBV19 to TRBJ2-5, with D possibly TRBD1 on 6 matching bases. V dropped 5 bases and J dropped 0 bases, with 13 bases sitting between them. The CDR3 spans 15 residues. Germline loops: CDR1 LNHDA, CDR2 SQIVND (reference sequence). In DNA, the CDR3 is TGTGCCAGTAGTTCCGGGACAAATTACCAAGAGACCCAGTACTTC. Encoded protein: CASSSGTNYQETQYF.

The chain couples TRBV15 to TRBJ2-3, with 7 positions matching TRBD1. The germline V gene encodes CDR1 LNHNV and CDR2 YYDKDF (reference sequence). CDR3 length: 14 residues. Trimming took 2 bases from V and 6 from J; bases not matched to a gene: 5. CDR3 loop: CATSRTGVADTQYF. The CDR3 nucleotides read TGTGCCACCAGCAGAACAGGGGTGGCGGATACGCAGTATTTT.

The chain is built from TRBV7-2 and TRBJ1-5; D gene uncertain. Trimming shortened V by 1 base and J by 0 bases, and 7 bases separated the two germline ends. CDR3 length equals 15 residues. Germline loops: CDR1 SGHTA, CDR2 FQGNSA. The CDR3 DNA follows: TGTGCCAGCAGCTTAGATCCTAATAGCAATCAGCCCCAGCATTTT. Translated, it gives CASSLDPNSNQPQHF.

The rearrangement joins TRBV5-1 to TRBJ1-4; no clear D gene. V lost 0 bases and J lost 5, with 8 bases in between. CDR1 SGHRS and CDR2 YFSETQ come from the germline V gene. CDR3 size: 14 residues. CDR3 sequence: CASSLAVGNEKLFF. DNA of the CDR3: TGCGCCAGCAGCTTGGCGGTGGGGAATGAAAAACTGTTTTTT.

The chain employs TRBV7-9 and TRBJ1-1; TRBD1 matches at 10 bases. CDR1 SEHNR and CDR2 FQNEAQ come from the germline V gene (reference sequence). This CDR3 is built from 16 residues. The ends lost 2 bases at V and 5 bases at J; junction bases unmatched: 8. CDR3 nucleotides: TGTGCCAGCAGCTTACTGAGACAGGGGGCGCGTACTGAAGCTTTCTTT. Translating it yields CASSLLRQGARTEAFF.